This TCR beta chain was documented in a study of beta chain features in type 1 diabetes. This clone was recorded once. Expressed TCRB transcripts were sequenced because the isolated RNA had all been reverse transcribed beforehand. Measured with immunoSEQ multiplex PCR; TCRdb has only the in-frame clones, and not every one. In the table there are about 220,000 clones, under 13% of which are singletons. The TCR originated in a man in his late teens or twenties in good health. Input material: central memory CD4+ T cells from blood.

The CDR3 DNA sequence: TGTGCCAGCAGCACCTCTAGATTCGAAGCTTTCTTT. Translation gives CASSTSRFEAFF. The chain employs TRBV6-5 and TRBJ1-1; D ambiguous. This CDR3 is 12 amino acids long. V was trimmed by 6 bases and J by 8 bases, leaving 13 bases between them. The V gene's germline CDR1 is MNHEY and CDR2 SVGAGI.